The 21 T cell receptor beta chains presented below share a single source sample, sequenced in a study of cytomegalovirus exposure and HLA in healthy donors. Profiling relied on immunoSEQ multiplex PCR, and the TCRdb table lists in-frame clones only, not all of them. The sample includes about 190,000 clones, 84% seen only once; the top ten take roughly 7.5%. The sequenced sample was PBMCs. These receptors were obtained from a man aged 18 to 35 in good health and CMV-seropositive.

The CDR3: CASSSGGISSNQPQHF. DNA for the CDR3: TGTGCCAGCAGCTCGGGGGGCATCTCTAGCAATCAGCCCCAGCATTTT. The J gene is TRBJ1-5, the V gene TRBV28; maybe TRBD1 (6 bases). From germline, CDR1 is MDHEN and CDR2 SYDVKM. V lost 6 bases and J lost 0, with 15 bases in between. CDR3 length: 16 amino acids.

This rearrangement joins TRBV11-2 to TRBJ2-1; 9 bases match TRBD2. This CDR3 has 16 residues. CDR1 SGHAT and CDR2 FQNNGV come from the germline V gene. V lost 5 bases to trimming and J lost 0 bases; unmatched junction nucleotides: 5. The DNA for the CDR3 is TGTGCCAGCAGCCCTAGTAGCGGGAGCTCCTACAATGAGCAGTTCTTC. Protein sequence: CASSPSSGSSYNEQFF.

The V gene is TRBV28, the J gene TRBJ2-3; no reliable D call. CDR3 size: 11 residues. V dropped 5 bases and J dropped 7 bases, with 7 bases sitting between them. Germline CDR1 is MDHEN and CDR2 is SYDVKM. The DNA for the CDR3 is TGTGCCAGCAGTCCGCGCCATACGCAGTATTTT. Amino acid sequence: CASSPRHTQYF.

The chain employs TRBV29-1 and TRBJ2-1; 7 bases line up with TRBD2. V was clipped by 5 bases and J by 8 bases; unmatched bases: 21. Germline CDR1 reads SQVTM; CDR2 reads ANQGSEA. The CDR3 totals 17 residues. The chain's CDR3 is CSVRGGRGRSNRDEQFF. The CDR3 DNA reads as TGCAGCGTTCGCGGCGGGAGAGGGCGATCTAATCGCGATGAGCAGTTCTTC.

The chain links TRBV27 to TRBJ2-1; TRBD1 matches at 7 bases. Germline CDR1 reads MNHEY; CDR2 reads SMNVEV (reference sequence). The CDR3 consists of 17 residues. V was pared by 3 bases and J by 0 bases, with 8 bases of the junction left unmatched. Here the CDR3 DNA reads TGTGCCAGCAGTTTCGAGACAGGGTTAAGCTCCTACAATGAGCAGTTCTTC. Its translation is CASSFETGLSSYNEQFF.

J is TRBJ2-7 and V is TRBV7-2; 10 nucleotides match TRBD1. V trimming: 6 bases; J trimming: 9 bases; junction bases outside the gene matches: 17. The CDR3 spans 16 residues. From germline, CDR1 is SGHTA and CDR2 FQGNSA. For the CDR3, the DNA is TGTGCCAGCAGTCCGAAACCGGGACAGGGGTTTCCCGGGCAGTACTTC. Translation: CASSPKPGQGFPGQYF.

V and J are TRBV28 and TRBJ2-7, with D possibly TRBD1 on 7 matching bases. Trimming cost V 5 bases and J 5 bases, with 25 bases left between them. CDR1 is MDHEN and CDR2 is SYDVKM in the germline V gene. The CDR3 runs 17 residues. CDR3 protein: CASSPSRPGGGSHEQYF. In DNA, the CDR3 is TGTGCCAGCAGTCCCTCCCGGCCAGGGGGAGGCAGCCACGAGCAGTACTTC.

The chain joins TRBV11-3 to TRBJ2-5; no definite D call. CDR1 SGHNT and CDR2 YENEEA come from the germline V gene. The CDR3 runs 15 residues. V lost 4 bases to trimming and J lost 1 base, with 13 bases between them. The CDR3 region is CASSSPHSPQETQYF. The DNA of the CDR3 is TGTGCCAGCAGCTCCCCGCACAGCCCCCAAGAGACCCAGTACTTC.

This chain links TRBV27 with TRBJ2-2, with D possibly being TRBD1 (6 bases). CDR3 length equals 15 residues. The germline V gene encodes CDR1 MNHEY and CDR2 SMNVEV (reference sequence). Between the trimmed V and J ends, which lost 4 bases and 1 base, there was a span of 10 bases. The CDR3 is CASSYSTGNTGELFF. The CDR3 bases are TGTGCCAGCAGTTACTCGACAGGGAACACCGGGGAGCTGTTTTTT.

The chain recombines TRBV5-1 with TRBJ2-7, with D possibly TRBD2 on 7 matching bases. V gave up 3 bases and J gave up 2 bases, with 15 bases separating them. CDR3 length: 15 amino acids. Germline V gene sequence: CDR1 SGHRS, CDR2 YFSETQ. The CDR3 region has the DNA TGCGCCAGCAGCTCGCCTCGCGGGGGCACCTACGAGCAGTACTTC. It codes for CASSSPRGGTYEQYF.

With respect to this clone: A junction boundary mismatches the germline segment, possibly from a read error. This chain uses TRBV5-1 with TRBJ1-4, with 7 nucleotides matching TRBD1. The CDR3 extends over 14 amino acids. CDR1 SGHRS and CDR2 YFSETQ come from the germline V gene. This CDR3 is CASRLGTANEKLFF. The CDR3 DNA sequence: TGCGCCAGCAGGTTGGGGACAGCTAATGAAAAACTGTTTTTT.

The chain is built from TRBV25-1 and TRBJ2-3, with TRBD2 matching 12 bases. V was pared by 4 bases and J by 3 bases, with 5 bases of the junction left unmatched. The CDR3 consists of 16 residues. Per germline, CDR1 MGHDK and CDR2 SYGVNS. The CDR3 loop reads CASSGRLAGVTDTQYF. The CDR3 DNA is TGTGCCAGCAGTGGGAGACTAGCGGGAGTAACAGATACGCAGTATTTT.

The chain is built from TRBV9 and TRBJ2-3, with D perhaps matching TRBD2 (6 bases). Germline V CDR1 and CDR2: SGDLS, YYNGEE. The CDR3 is 13 amino acids. V dropped 5 bases and J dropped 5 bases, with 12 bases sitting between them. CDR3 protein: CASSDAGRDTQYF. The CDR3 bases are TGTGCCAGCAGTGACGCCGGGAGAGATACGCAGTATTTT.

The rearrangement links TRBV7-9 to TRBJ2-1, with 7 nucleotides matching TRBD2. Germline lookup yields CDR1 SEHNR and CDR2 FQNEAQ (reference sequence). Trimming removed 1 base from V and 10 bases from J; junction bases left unmatched: 4. The CDR3 has 13 residues. CDR3 sequence reads: CASSLDGGTEQFF. The CDR3 nucleotides are TGTGCCAGCAGCTTAGACGGGGGGACGGAGCAGTTCTTC. Based on the CDR3 plus reference TRBV7-9 and TRBJ2-1, the full variable domain is DTGVSQNPRHKITKRGQNVTFRCDPISEHNRLYWYRQTLGQGPEFLTYFQNEAQLEKSRLLSDRFSAERPKGSFSTLEIQRTEQGDSAMYLCASSLDGGTEQFFGPGTRLTVL.

The genes are TRBV4-3 and TRBJ1-1, with D perhaps matching TRBD1 (6 bases). Germline loops: CDR1 LGHNA, CDR2 YSLEER. V lost 0 bases and J lost 4, with 24 bases in between. The CDR3 is 19 amino acids. The CDR3 coding sequence is TGCGCCAGCAGCCAAGATGCGTACAGGGATGACGAGAGGGTCACTGAAGCTTTCTTT. It codes for CASSQDAYRDDERVTEAFF.

This sequence joins TRBV30 and TRBJ2-3; possible D gene TRBD2, 6 bases. CDR1 and CDR2 from the germline V gene are GTSNPN and SVGIG (reference sequence). V lost 3 bases, J lost 3 bases, and 13 bases lay in between. The CDR3 extends over 14 amino acids. The CDR3 DNA reads TGTGCCTGGAGACGGGAGAAGCCGACAGATACGCAGTATTTT. As protein: CAWRREKPTDTQYF. Together with reference TRBV30 and TRBJ2-3, the CDR3 gives the full variable domain: SQTIHQWPATLVQPVGSPLSLECTVEGTSNPNLYWYRQAAGRGLQLLFYSVGIGQISSEVPQNLSASRPQDRQFILSSKKLLLSDSGFYLCAWRREKPTDTQYFGPGTRLTVL.

The chain carries TRBV7-6 and TRBJ2-5, with 11 bases aligning to TRBD2. Germline values: CDR1 SGHVS, CDR2 FNYEAQ. J lost 5 bases, V lost 5 bases, and 7 bases had no gene match. This CDR3 is built from 15 residues. In nucleotides, the CDR3 is TGTGCCAGCAGCGCAACTAGCGGGAGAGGGGAGACCCAGTACTTC. Translated, it gives CASSATSGRGETQYF.

The chain carries TRBV27 and TRBJ2-1; weak D call: TRBD2 (5 bases). Germline V CDR1 and CDR2: MNHEY, SMNVEV (reference sequence). V shed 11 bases and J shed 7 bases, with 15 bases lying between them. The CDR3 sequence is 12 residues long. CDR3 nucleotide sequence: TGTGCCGGCGGGTCGAAGCGGAATGAGCAGTTCTTC. It yields the protein CAGGSKRNEQFF.

The table lists this clone with a count of one. CDR3 in amino acids: CASSPLRGNLDNQPQHF. DNA of the CDR3: TGTGCCAGCTCACCCCTCCGCGGGAATCTTGACAATCAGCCCCAGCATTTT. The chain employs TRBV18 and TRBJ1-5; D is ambiguous. V dropped 3 bases and J dropped 3 bases, with 18 bases sitting between them. The CDR3 sequence is 17 residues long. Per the germline V gene, CDR1 is KGHSH and CDR2 is LQKENI.

This clone showed up just once. The chain recombines TRBV29-1 with TRBJ2-1; 10 bases align to TRBD2. Germline trimming cut 5 bases from V and 10 bases from J; bases unmatched to any gene: 8. From germline, CDR1 is SQVTM and CDR2 ANQGSEA. The CDR3 consists of 13 residues. CDR3: CSVITSGMGEQFF. The CDR3 coding sequence is TGCAGCGTTATCACTAGCGGGATGGGGGAGCAGTTCTTC.

The chain recombines TRBV5-6 with TRBJ2-1; D is perhaps TRBD2 (5 bases). Trimming left V 4 bases short and J 9 bases short, with 11 bases between. The germline CDR1 and CDR2 sequences are SGHDT and YYEEEE. The CDR3 is 12 amino acids. CDR3 in DNA: TGTGCCAGCAGCGGAAGCGGCGGTGAGCAGTTCTTC. Translation: CASSGSGGEQFF.